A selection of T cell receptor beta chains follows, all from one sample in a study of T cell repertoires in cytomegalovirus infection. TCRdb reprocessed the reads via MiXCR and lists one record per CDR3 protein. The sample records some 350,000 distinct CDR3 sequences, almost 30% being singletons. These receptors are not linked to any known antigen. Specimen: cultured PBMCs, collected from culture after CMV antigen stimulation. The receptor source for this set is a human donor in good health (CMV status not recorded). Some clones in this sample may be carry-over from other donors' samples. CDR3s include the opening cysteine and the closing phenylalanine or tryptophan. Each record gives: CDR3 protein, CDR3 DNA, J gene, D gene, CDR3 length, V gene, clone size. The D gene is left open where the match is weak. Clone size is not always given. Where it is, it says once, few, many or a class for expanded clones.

CDR3aa: CASSLGGNGGYTF; CDR3nt: TGTGCCAGCAGCTTAGGTGGGAACGGCGGCTACACCTTC; j_gene: TRBJ1-2; d_gene: NA; len: 13; v_gene: TRBV7-2; abundance: NA
CDR3aa: CASSAGAIRQFF; CDR3nt: TGCGCCAGCAGTGCAGGGGCGATAAGGCAGTTCTTC; j_gene: TRBJ2-1; d_gene: NA; len: 12; v_gene: TRBV23-1; abundance: NA
CDR3aa: CSAQKTGARGYTF; CDR3nt: TGCAGTGCTCAGAAGACGGGGGCGCGGGGCTACACCTTC; j_gene: TRBJ1-2; d_gene: NA; len: 13; v_gene: TRBV20-1; abundance: NA
CDR3aa: CSASSGGSRETQYF; CDR3nt: TGCAGTGCTAGCTCCGGAGGGAGCCGAGAGACCCAGTACTTC; j_gene: TRBJ2-5; d_gene: NA; len: 14; v_gene: TRBV20-1; abundance: NA
CDR3aa: CASSSNPAADTQYF; CDR3nt: TGTGCCAGCAGCTCCAATCCGGCGGCAGATACGCAGTATTTT; j_gene: TRBJ2-3; d_gene: NA; len: 14; v_gene: TRBV7-2; abundance: many
CDR3aa: CASSAGQGGGEQFF; CDR3nt: TGCGCCAGCAGCGCCGGACAAGGCGGGGGTGAGCAGTTCTTC; j_gene: TRBJ2-1; d_gene: TRBD2; len: 14; v_gene: TRBV5-1; abundance: NA
CDR3aa: CATSVQGYTDTQYF; CDR3nt: TGTGCCACCAGTGTGCAGGGGTACACAGATACGCAGTATTTT; j_gene: TRBJ2-3; d_gene: NA; len: 14; v_gene: TRBV24-1; abundance: many
CDR3aa: CASKNGRISGANVLTF; CDR3nt: TGTGCCAGTAAAAACGGGCGGATCTCTGGGGCCAACGTCCTGACTTTC; j_gene: TRBJ2-6; d_gene: NA; len: 16; v_gene: TRBV19; abundance: NA
CDR3aa: CASRETGSTNEKLFF; CDR3nt: TGTGCCAGCAGAGAGACGGGATCAACTAATGAAAAACTGTTTTTT; j_gene: TRBJ1-4; d_gene: NA; len: 15; v_gene: TRBV2; abundance: many
CDR3aa: CASREPGRGTEAFF; CDR3nt: TGTGCCAGCAGGGAACCGGGGAGAGGCACTGAAGCTTTCTTT; j_gene: TRBJ1-1; d_gene: NA; len: 14; v_gene: TRBV12-3/TRBV12-4; abundance: many
CDR3aa: CASSYSGLGQPQHF; CDR3nt: TGTGCCAGCAGCTATTCAGGGTTGGGTCAGCCCCAGCATTTT; j_gene: TRBJ1-5; d_gene: NA; len: 14; v_gene: TRBV7-8; abundance: NA
CDR3aa: CASSSGRDSYEQYF; CDR3nt: TGTGCCAGCAGTAGCGGGAGGGACTCCTACGAGCAGTACTTC; j_gene: TRBJ2-7; d_gene: TRBD2; len: 14; v_gene: TRBV12-3/TRBV12-4; abundance: NA
CDR3aa: CASSGMGQEYYEQYF; CDR3nt: TGTGCCAGCAGCGGGATGGGACAGGAGTACTACGAGCAGTACTTC; j_gene: TRBJ2-7; d_gene: TRBD1; len: 15; v_gene: TRBV11-1; abundance: NA
CDR3aa: CASSLIGPGLDNSPLHF; CDR3nt: TGTGCCAGCAGTTTAATTGGCCCCGGGTTAGATAATTCACCCCTCCACTTT; j_gene: TRBJ1-6; d_gene: NA; len: 17; v_gene: TRBV28; abundance: few
CDR3aa: CSAPTLAGNTRNLIHEQYF; CDR3nt: TGCAGTGCCCCGACCCTAGCGGGCAATACTAGAAACCTAATCCACGAGCAGTACTTC; j_gene: TRBJ2-7; d_gene: TRBD2; len: 19; v_gene: TRBV20-1; abundance: NA
CDR3aa: CASSPGTGSTEAFF; CDR3nt: TGTGCCAGCAGCCCTGGGACGGGGAGCACTGAAGCTTTCTTT; j_gene: TRBJ1-1; d_gene: NA; len: 14; v_gene: TRBV7-6; abundance: many
CDR3aa: CASSFSLTEQFF; CDR3nt: TGCGCCAGCAGCTTTTCACTAACGGAGCAGTTCTTC; j_gene: TRBJ2-1; d_gene: NA; len: 12; v_gene: TRBV5-1; abundance: NA
CDR3aa: CASSSTSGSLYEQYF; CDR3nt: TGTGCCAGCAGCTCGACTAGCGGGAGCTTATACGAGCAGTACTTC; j_gene: TRBJ2-7; d_gene: TRBD2; len: 15; v_gene: TRBV7-2; abundance: many
CDR3aa: CASSSTPADNEQFF; CDR3nt: TGTGCCAGCAGCTCCACCCCGGCCGACAATGAGCAGTTCTTC; j_gene: TRBJ2-1; d_gene: NA; len: 14; v_gene: TRBV5-6; abundance: few
CDR3aa: CASRSGTGVGNQPQHF; CDR3nt: TGTGCCAGCAGAAGTGGGACAGGGGTCGGCAATCAGCCCCAGCATTTT; j_gene: TRBJ1-5; d_gene: TRBD1; len: 16; v_gene: TRBV6-5; abundance: few
CDR3aa: CASSFGGYKTDTQYF; CDR3nt: TGTGCCAGCAGCTTCGGGGGGTACAAAACAGATACGCAGTATTTT; j_gene: TRBJ2-3; d_gene: TRBD2; len: 15; v_gene: TRBV7-8; abundance: many
CDR3aa: CSARDFRTSGSSYEQYF; CDR3nt: TGCAGTGCTAGAGACTTCAGGACTAGCGGGAGCTCCTACGAGCAGTACTTC; j_gene: TRBJ2-7; d_gene: TRBD2; len: 17; v_gene: TRBV20-1; abundance: NA